The clone carrying this T cell receptor beta chain was counted a few times. Its matching antigen is unknown. The CDR3 contains 15 residues. Generated by immunoSEQ multiplex PCR, the TCRdb table keeps only in-frame clones and is missing some. This sample carries about 44,000 clones, 80% to 95% of them seen once, and the ten largest clones take approximately 2.1%. The sample belongs to a study of cytomegalovirus exposure and HLA in healthy donors. General study findings and limits: TCR beta chains numbering approximately 150 were designated cytomegalovirus-associated.

This TCR came from a woman between 18 and 29 years old in good health and CMV-seronegative. The material sequenced was PBMCs. The V call is TRBV12-2, the J call TRBJ1-5; the D call TRBD1 from the table was never checked on the DNA. TRBV12-2 is a known pseudogene. In nucleotides, the CDR3 is TGTGCAAGTCGCTTAAGACATAATAGCAATCAGCCCCAGCATTTT. Protein product: CASRLRHNSNQPQHF.